This T cell receptor (beta chain) was retrieved from a study of CD8 T cells in Susac syndrome. CDR1 is MDHEN, CDR2 SYDVKM, per germline. CDR3 length: 17 residues. V lost 3 bases and J lost 4; bases outside the gene matches: 9. TCR beta was sequenced from blood CD8+ and CD4+ T cells. Both CD4+ and CD8+ T cells were negatively isolated, and TEMRA cells underwent FACS enrichment. RNA totalling roughly 0.45 to 1 ug underwent reverse transcription with random hexamers. With immunoSEQ multiplex PCR, TCR beta CDR3 was amplified across 54 Vbeta and 13 Jbeta. TCRdb analysed the immunoSEQ multiplex PCR reads with MiXCR anew, one entry per CDR3 protein. The sample shows some 60,000 distinct CDR3 sequences, over 85% of them seen only once.

This chain uses TRBV28 with TRBJ2-5; 12 nucleotides line up with TRBD2. This TCR derives from a human donor in good health. The material sequenced was CD8+ T cells from PBMCs. In nucleotides, the CDR3 is TGTGCCAGCAGTTTGGCCACGACTAGCGGGGGACGAGAGACCCAGTACTTC. Translating it yields CASSLATTSGGRETQYF.